The 32 T cell receptor beta chains given below trace back to one sample, sequenced in a study of CD8+CD57+ T cells in acquired aplastic anemia (dated by TCRdb to 2017 to 2018). TCRdb lists the instrument as Illumina HiSeq 2000. TCR beta VDJ combination and CDR3 sequence profiling used genomic DNA as the template. Through fastp at Q25 and MiXCR, TCRdb rebuilt clones from the public reads, retaining in-frame beta chains. CDR3 protein sequences are deduplicated, and each keeps its most common genes and DNA. In this sample the table shows about 150,000 distinct CDR3 sequences, about 54% of which occur a single time. The ten most abundant clones make up over 9.5% of the sample. The patients picked for sequencing were ones in whom flow cytometry had shown an expansion of CD8+CD57+ cells. Source material: sorted CD4+, CD8+, or CD8+CD57+ T cells (not recorded which) from PBMCs. All receptors derive from a human donor with aplastic anemia.

The chain recombines TRBV24-1 with TRBJ2-7; possibly TRBD1 or TRBD2 for D (5 bases each). The CDR3 is 14 amino acids. V lost 2 bases, J lost 5 bases, and 12 bases lay in between. Germline V gene lookup returns CDR1 KGHDR and CDR2 SFDVKD. In DNA form, the CDR3 reads TGTGCCACCAGTGATTCAGGGCTTAGCGACGAGCAGTACTTC. Encoded protein: CATSDSGLSDEQYF.

The chain recombines TRBV29-1 with TRBJ1-1; weak D call: TRBD1 (5 bases). The length of the CDR3 is 15 residues. CDR1 and CDR2 (germline): SQVTM, ANQGSEA. V shed 0 bases and J shed 1 base, with 12 bases lying between them. The chain's CDR3 is CSVEEIYRSNTEAFF. The DNA of the CDR3 is TGCAGCGTTGAAGAGATATACAGGTCGAACACTGAAGCTTTCTTT. Full variable domain (missing parts from reference TRBV29-1 and TRBJ1-1): SAVISQKPSRDICQRGTSLTIQCQVDSQVTMMFWYRQQPGQSLTLIATANQGSEATYESGFVIDKFPISRPNLTFSTLTVSNMSPEDSSIYLCSVEEIYRSNTEAFFGQGTRLTVV.

This clonotype was seen once. Just one base apart from a much larger clone, this may be a read error. A read error is likely, as this CDR3 ends without the conserved phenylalanine or tryptophan. J is TRBJ1-1 and V is TRBV6-1; D remains unclear. The germline gives CDR1 MNHNS, CDR2 SASEGT. The CDR3 sequence is 15 residues long. V dropped 3 bases and J dropped 1 base, with 12 bases sitting between them. CDR3 coding DNA: TGTGCCAGCAGTGACGTGGGGTGGGGGAACACTGAAGCTTTCCTT. Protein: CASSDVGWGNTEAFL.

This clonotype occurred many times. The genes are TRBV5-1 and TRBJ2-7; D is undetermined. From germline, CDR1 is SGHRS and CDR2 YFSETQ. The V gene lost 0 bases and the J gene lost 3 bases, with 10 bases spanning the gap. There are 14 residues in the CDR3. CDR3 amino acids: CASSLDGSVYEQYF. The CDR3 coding sequence is TGCGCCAGCAGCTTGGATGGCAGTGTCTACGAGCAGTACTTC.

This clonotype was seen many times. V is TRBV7-9 and J is TRBJ2-1; the D gene is possibly TRBD2 (5 bases). Per the germline V gene, CDR1 is SEHNR and CDR2 is FQNEAQ (reference sequence). This CDR3 has 15 amino acids. The V end lost 1 base, the J end lost 6 bases, and 13 bases lay between the germline ends. The CDR3 region is CASSLVLVGVNEQFF. DNA of the CDR3: TGTGCCAGCAGCTTAGTGTTGGTCGGGGTCAATGAGCAGTTCTTC. Combining the CDR3 with reference TRBV7-9 and TRBJ2-1 gives the whole variable domain DTGVSQNPRHKITKRGQNVTFRCDPISEHNRLYWYRQTLGQGPEFLTYFQNEAQLEKSRLLSDRFSAERPKGSFSTLEIQRTEQGDSAMYLCASSLVLVGVNEQFFGPGTRLTVL.

As to this clonotype: A single base separates this from a much larger clone, so it may be a read error. The chain employs TRBV4-3 and TRBJ1-3, with D unclear. Trimming shortened V by 3 bases and J by 9 bases, and 12 bases separated the two germline ends. This CDR3 comprises 13 residues. CDR1 and CDR2 (germline): LGHNA, YSLEER. The CDR3 region is CASSHDPVSTIYF. In DNA form, the CDR3 reads TGCGCCAGCAGCCATGATCCGGTGAGCACCATATATTTT.

The chain joins TRBV24-1 to TRBJ2-1; D remains ambiguous. This CDR3 spans 15 amino acids. Looked up from germline, CDR1 is KGHDR and CDR2 is SFDVKD. V gave up 3 bases and J gave up 6 bases, with 14 bases separating them. The CDR3 here is CATSDPIGPANEQFF. For the CDR3, the DNA is TGTGCCACCAGTGATCCAATTGGGCCAGCCAATGAGCAGTTCTTC.

The table lists this clonotype with a count of one. The chain uses TRBV7-2 and TRBJ2-2; TRBD2 might be the D (7 bases). The V end was cut by 4 bases, the J end by 15 bases, with 12 bases between. CDR3 length: 11 residues. The germline CDR1 and CDR2 sequences are SGHTA and FQGNSA. CDR3 DNA: TGTGCCAGCAGCTGGAGGGGGGGGTTGTTTTTT. Encoded protein: CASSWRGGLFF.

This clonotype was seen at least ten times. V usage is TRBV15 and J usage is TRBJ1-1; 10 bases line up with TRBD1. In germline, CDR1 is LNHNV, CDR2 YYDKDF (reference sequence). The ends lost 2 bases at V and 3 bases at J; junction bases unmatched: 6. The CDR3 is 16 amino acids. CDR3 sequence reads: CATSRTRTGGYTEAFF. CDR3 DNA sequence: TGTGCCACCAGCAGAACCCGGACAGGGGGTTACACTGAAGCTTTCTTT.

The sample holds many counts of this clonotype. The gene calls are TRBV10-3 and TRBJ2-5; D gene ambiguous. This CDR3 region has 11 residues. V gave up 3 bases and J gave up 2 bases, with 1 base separating them. Germline V CDR1 and CDR2: ENHRY, SYGVKD. In DNA form, the CDR3 reads TGTGCCATCAGTGAACAAGAGACCCAGTACTTC. Protein: CAISEQETQYF.

This clonotype has a count of ten or more. The V and J genes are TRBV28 and TRBJ1-1; D is possibly TRBD1 (5 bases). CDR1 and CDR2 (germline): MDHEN, SYDVKM. CDR3 length: 11 residues. The ends were cut back, 7 bases at V and 8 bases at J, with 11 bases in the middle. CDR3 region: CASKEGAEAFF. The CDR3 nucleotides are TGTGCCAGCAAGGAAGGGGCGGAAGCTTTCTTT. The variable domain in full, completed from reference TRBV28 and TRBJ1-1, reads DVKVTQSSRYLVKRTGEKVFLECVQDMDHENMFWYRQDPGLGLRLIYFSYDVKMKEKGDIPEGYSVSREKKERFSLILESASTNQTSMYLCASKEGAEAFFGQGTRLTVV.

This chain links TRBV7-9 with TRBJ2-7; maybe TRBD1 (5 bases). This CDR3 is 13 amino acids long. V dropped 3 bases and J dropped 5 bases, with 11 bases sitting between them. Germline V gives CDR1 SEHNR, CDR2 FQNEAQ (reference sequence). The DNA of the CDR3 is TGTGCCAGCAGCTTCGACCTAGGGGACGAGCAGTACTTC. Translating it yields CASSFDLGDEQYF.

The gene calls are TRBV29-1 and TRBJ2-3; D possibly corresponds to TRBD2 (7 bases). CDR1 is SQVTM, CDR2 ANQGSEA, per germline. Trimming left V 7 bases short and J 0 bases short, with 11 bases between. The CDR3 contains 13 residues. The CDR3 DNA sequence: TGCAGCGCCCGGGGGGCCAGCACAGATACGCAGTATTTT. Translating it yields CSARGASTDTQYF.

On this clonotype itself: One end of the junction varies from germline; a read error may be responsible. The chain combines TRBV10-3 with TRBJ2-3; possibly TRBD1 or TRBD2 for D (6 bases each). Germline V gene data show CDR1 as ENHRY and CDR2 as SYGVKD. This CDR3 contains 15 residues. The CDR3 DNA is TGTGCCAGCAGTGACAAGGGGTCAGGAGGGGGGACGCAGTATTTT. It yields the protein CASSDKGSGGGTQYF.

This clonotype was detected a few times. V and J are TRBV14 and TRBJ1-1, with D uncertain. V lost 5 bases, J lost 1 base, and 11 bases lay in between. Germline V gene data show CDR1 as SGHDN and CDR2 as FVKESK. The CDR3 spans 14 residues. CDR3: CASSTSNTNTEAFF. CDR3 nucleotides: TGTGCCAGCAGCACCTCGAACACGAACACTGAAGCTTTCTTT.

Details on this clonotype: A much larger clone differs by one base, so this may be a read error. This chain links TRBV5-4 with TRBJ2-3; D is unclear. The germline V gene has CDR1 SGHNT and CDR2 YYREEE (reference sequence). The CDR3 is 15 residues long. V was cut by 0 bases and J by 2 bases, with 10 bases left in between. CDR3 residues: CASSLVETDTDTQYF. CDR3 bases: TGTGCCAGCAGCTTGGTTGAGACCGACACAGATACGCAGTATTTT.

This chain uses TRBV25-1 with TRBJ1-5; unclear D gene. Trimming pared 5 bases from V and 7 bases from J, leaving 9 bases between. The CDR3 is made up of 12 amino acids. CDR1 and CDR2 (germline): MGHDK, SYGVNS. CDR3 nucleotide sequence: TGTGCCAGCAGTACCCTGGGCCAGCCCCAGCATTTT. Amino acid sequence: CASSTLGQPQHF.

The V gene is TRBV3-1, the J gene TRBJ1-1, with a tentative D call TRBD1 (6 bases). The germline V gene encodes CDR1 LGHDT and CDR2 YNNKEL (reference sequence). CDR3 length equals 15 residues. Trimming left V 4 bases short and J 0 bases short, with 12 bases between. The CDR3: CASSRTGYLNTEAFF. In nucleotides, the CDR3 is TGTGCCAGCAGCCGAACAGGGTATTTGAACACTGAAGCTTTCTTT.

Concerning this clonotype: Just one base apart from a much larger clone, this may be a read error. V gene TRBV4-1 combines with J gene TRBJ1-1, with unresolved D. Germline V gives CDR1 MGHRA, CDR2 YSYEKL. This CDR3 comprises 16 residues. Trimming removed 0 bases at V and 2 bases at J, with 13 bases between. The DNA for the CDR3 is TGCGCCAGCAGCCAAGAAGGGTCAGTGGCTAACACTGAAGCTTTCTTT. Translating it yields CASSQEGSVANTEAFF.

This clonotype was counted a few times. V usage is TRBV10-3 and J usage is TRBJ1-1, with TRBD1 identical over 8 bases. The CDR3 is made up of 15 amino acids. Germline CDR1 ENHRY, CDR2 SYGVKD. The V and J ends lost 2 bases and 6 bases, in that order; junction bases with no gene match: 8. CDR3 DNA: TGTGCCATCAGTGAGCTGGGACAGGAGTTCGCTGAAGCTTTCTTT. It encodes CAISELGQEFAEAFF.

This clonotype came up a few times. The chain couples TRBV6-1 to TRBJ1-6; 8 bases are a match to TRBD1. V dropped 6 bases and J dropped 7; count of bases not matched to a gene: 8. The CDR3 extends over 15 amino acids. Per the germline V gene, CDR1 is MNHNS and CDR2 is SASEGT. CDR3 amino acids: CASRFGQGDNSPLHF. CDR3 bases: TGTGCCAGCAGATTTGGACAGGGCGACAATTCACCCCTCCACTTT.

At least ten counts were recorded for this clonotype. This sequence joins TRBV4-2 and TRBJ2-1; TRBD1 matches 8 bases. The CDR3 totals 15 residues. J was trimmed by 4 bases and V by 4 bases; bases with no gene match: 6. Germline V gives CDR1 LGHNA, CDR2 YNFKEQ. As DNA, the CDR3 is TGTGCCAGCAGCCGTGGACAGGGTGTGTACAATGAGCAGTTCTTC. Amino acid sequence: CASSRGQGVYNEQFF.

V gene TRBV19 combines with J gene TRBJ2-2; D is unclear. The length of the CDR3 is 16 residues. V lost 7 bases and J 3 bases, leaving 18 bases between the germline ends. The germline V gene encodes CDR1 LNHDA and CDR2 SQIVND (reference sequence). The CDR3 sequence: CASTPYDPGYTGELFF. CDR3 sequence (DNA): TGTGCCAGTACCCCCTATGACCCGGGTTACACCGGGGAGCTGTTTTTT.

V gene TRBV9 combines with J gene TRBJ2-3, with 8 bases lining up with TRBD2. The CDR3 sequence is 12 residues long. Germline loops: CDR1 SGDLS, CDR2 YYNGEE. Unmatched junction bases numbered 1, after V lost 1 base and J lost 9 bases. CDR3 region: CASSVSGGTQYF. DNA for the CDR3: TGTGCCAGCAGCGTAAGCGGGGGAACGCAGTATTTT.

On this clonotype: Germline and junction disagree at one end, which may indicate a read error. This chain connects TRBV9 to TRBJ1-3; the D gene is possibly TRBD1 (5 bases). CDR1 is SGDLS, CDR2 YYNGEE, per germline. This CDR3 has 15 residues. The CDR3 nucleotides read TGTGCCAGCAGCGAGCAGGGCAGCTCTGGAAACACCATATACTTT. Its protein is CASSEQGSSGNTIYF.

About this clonotype itself: The junction differs from germline at one of its ends, possibly a read error. The gene calls are TRBV20-1 and TRBJ2-7; 7 bases fit TRBD2. Germline CDR1 DFQATT, CDR2 SNEGSKA (reference sequence). CDR3 length: 14 amino acids. In DNA, the CDR3 is TGCAGTGCTAATGGCGCGGGGGACCGAAACGACCAGTACTTC. Amino acid sequence: CSANGAGDRNDQYF.

As to this clonotype: A read error is possible here, since a much larger clone lies one base away. V usage is TRBV7-8 and J usage is TRBJ1-1; 8 positions match TRBD1. The CDR3 runs 16 residues. The V gene's germline CDR1 is SGHVS and CDR2 FQNEAQ. The CDR3 region has the DNA TGTGCCAGCAGCCCCCCGACCCCGACAGGGGACACTGAAGCTCTCTTT. Encoded protein: CASSPPTPTGDTEALF.

This clonotype appeared a few times. J is TRBJ1-1 and V is TRBV19; D is unresolved. Deletions cut 8 bases from V and 0 bases from J, with 7 bases between. This CDR3 region has 12 residues. CDR1 is LNHDA, CDR2 SQIVND, per germline (reference sequence). CDR3 residues: CASGLMNTEAFF. The CDR3 DNA sequence: TGTGCCAGTGGGCTTATGAACACTGAAGCTTTCTTT.

The chain has TRBV9 and TRBJ2-1, with unresolved D. V was shortened by 0 bases and J by 4 bases, with 8 bases between the two germline ends. The CDR3 contains 14 residues. The germline V gene has CDR1 SGDLS and CDR2 YYNGEE. The CDR3 DNA reads as TGTGCCAGCAGCGTAGAAGTAAGTTACAATGAGCAGTTCTTC. Protein product: CASSVEVSYNEQFF.

The chain combines TRBV24-1 with TRBJ2-5; TRBD1 or TRBD2 may be the D gene (6 bases each). The CDR3 is 18 residues long. The germline V gene encodes CDR1 KGHDR and CDR2 SFDVKD. Trimming took 0 bases from V and 0 from J, leaving 16 bases between them. The CDR3 loop reads CATSDLWLGGRDQETQYF. The CDR3 bases are TGTGCCACCAGTGATTTGTGGCTCGGGGGCCGTGACCAAGAGACCCAGTACTTC.

This clonotype came up many times. V gene TRBV10-3 combines with J gene TRBJ2-7; 7 bases fit TRBD1. The CDR3 spans 13 residues. V shed 7 bases and J 0 bases; nucleotides not matched to a gene: 3. From germline, CDR1 is ENHRY and CDR2 SYGVKD. CDR3 DNA sequence: TGTGCCATCAATGGACAGGTCTCCTACGAGCAGTACTTC. As protein: CAINGQVSYEQYF.

There are many counts of this clonotype. The chain carries TRBV16 and TRBJ2-1, with 7 bases matching TRBD1. The CDR3 length is 17 residues. Germline-derived CDR1 and CDR2 are KGHSY and FQNENV. Trimming at V came to 0 bases and at J to 0 bases, leaving 5 bases not matched to a gene. CDR3 protein: CASSQSGTAVSYNEQFF. The CDR3 bases are TGTGCCAGCAGCCAATCGGGGACAGCCGTCTCCTACAATGAGCAGTTCTTC.